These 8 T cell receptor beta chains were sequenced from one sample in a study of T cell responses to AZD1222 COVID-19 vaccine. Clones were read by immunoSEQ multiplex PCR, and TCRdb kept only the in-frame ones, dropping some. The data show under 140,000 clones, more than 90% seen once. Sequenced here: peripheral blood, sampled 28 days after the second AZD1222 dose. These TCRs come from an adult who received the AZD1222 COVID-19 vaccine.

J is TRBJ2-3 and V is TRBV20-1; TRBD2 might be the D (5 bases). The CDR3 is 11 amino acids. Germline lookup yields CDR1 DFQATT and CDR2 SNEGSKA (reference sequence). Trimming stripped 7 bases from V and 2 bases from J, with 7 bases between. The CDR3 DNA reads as TGCAGTGTGGAGGCCACAGATACGCAGTATTTT. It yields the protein CSVEATDTQYF.

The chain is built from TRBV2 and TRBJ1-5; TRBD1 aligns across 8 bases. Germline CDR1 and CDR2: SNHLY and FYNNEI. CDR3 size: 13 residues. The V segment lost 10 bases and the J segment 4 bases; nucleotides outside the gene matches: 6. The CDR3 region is CATGQGANQPQHF. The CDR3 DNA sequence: TGTGCCACTGGACAGGGCGCAAATCAGCCCCAGCATTTT. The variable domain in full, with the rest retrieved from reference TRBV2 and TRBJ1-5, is EPEVTQTPSHQVTQMGQEVILRCVPISNHLYFYWYRQILGQKVEFLVSFYNNEISEKSEIFDDQFSVERPDGSNFTLKIRSTKLEDSAMYFCATGQGANQPQHFGDGTRLSIL.

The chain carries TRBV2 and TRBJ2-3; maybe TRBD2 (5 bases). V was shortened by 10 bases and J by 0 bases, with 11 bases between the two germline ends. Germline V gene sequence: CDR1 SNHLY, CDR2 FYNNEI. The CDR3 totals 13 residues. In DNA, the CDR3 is TGTGCCAACCAGCGGAGGAGCACAGATACGCAGTATTTT. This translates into CANQRRSTDTQYF.

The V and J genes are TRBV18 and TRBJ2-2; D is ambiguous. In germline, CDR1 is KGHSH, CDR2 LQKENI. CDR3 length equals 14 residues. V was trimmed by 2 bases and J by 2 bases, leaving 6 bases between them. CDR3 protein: CASSPGYNTGELFF. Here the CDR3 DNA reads TGTGCCAGCTCACCAGGATATAACACCGGGGAGCTGTTTTTT.

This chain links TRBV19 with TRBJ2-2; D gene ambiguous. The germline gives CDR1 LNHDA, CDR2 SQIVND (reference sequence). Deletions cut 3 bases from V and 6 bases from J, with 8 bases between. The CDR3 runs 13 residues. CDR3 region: CASSILIPGELFF. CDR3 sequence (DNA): TGTGCCAGTAGTATTTTAATTCCCGGGGAGCTGTTTTTT.

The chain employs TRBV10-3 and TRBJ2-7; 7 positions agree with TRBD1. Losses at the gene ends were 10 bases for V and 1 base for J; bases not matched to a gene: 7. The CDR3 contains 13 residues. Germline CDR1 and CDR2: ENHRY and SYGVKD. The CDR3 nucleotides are TGTGCCACCGCCGGGACAGCTTCCTACGAGCAGTACTTC. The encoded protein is CATAGTASYEQYF.

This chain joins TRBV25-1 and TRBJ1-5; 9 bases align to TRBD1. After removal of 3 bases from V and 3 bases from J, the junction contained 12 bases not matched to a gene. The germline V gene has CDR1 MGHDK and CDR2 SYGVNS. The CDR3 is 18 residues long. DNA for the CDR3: TGTGCCAGCAGTGAGGAGGGCGGACAGGGGCCCCTCAATCAGCCCCAGCATTTT. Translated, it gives CASSEEGGQGPLNQPQHF.

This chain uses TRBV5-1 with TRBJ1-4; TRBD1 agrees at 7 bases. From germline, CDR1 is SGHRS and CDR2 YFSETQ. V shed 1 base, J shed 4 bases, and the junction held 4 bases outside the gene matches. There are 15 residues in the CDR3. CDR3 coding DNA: TGCGCCAGCAGCTTGTTGGGACAGAGTAATGAAAAACTGTTTTTT. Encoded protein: CASSLLGQSNEKLFF.